The clone carrying this T cell receptor beta chain showed up many times. Its antigen is as yet unknown. This sample stems from a study of T cells in Graves' hyperthyroidism and ophthalmopathy. CDR1 is DFQATT, CDR2 SNEGSKA, per germline (reference sequence). Trimming pared 4 bases from V and 4 bases from J, leaving 20 bases between. The CDR3 sequence is 15 residues long. Regions amplified from RNA transcripts were the TCR beta CDR3 regions. HTBI primers were employed in a first-round RT-PCR of the TCR CDR3. TCRdb analysed the multiplex PCR reads with MiXCR anew, one entry per CDR3 protein. Of around 700,000 distinct CDR3 sequences in the sample, under 20% are singletons; the top ten hold 16%. Study-wide findings and caveats: In the blood, most expanded thyroid clonotypes above 0.001 appeared as well.

The clonotype originates from a woman between 50 and 59 years old with Graves' hyperthyroidism that later progressed to Graves' ophthalmopathy. J is TRBJ2-7 and V is TRBV20-1; D is possibly TRBD1 or TRBD2 (5 bases each). The sequenced material came from blood. CDR3 DNA: TGCAGTGCTATCCACCGGGACGACTATGATTACGAGCAGTACTTC. Its protein is CSAIHRDDYDYEQYF.